This TCR beta chain is from a study of cytomegalovirus exposure and HLA in healthy donors. In the PCR, 60 Vbeta and 13 Jbeta primers were used. Clones were sequenced by immunoSEQ multiplex PCR, and TCRdb holds only the in-frame ones, with some missing. The sample gives roughly 190,000 clones, 70% to 85% of which show up once; more than 3% is in the top ten. The CDR3 has 15 amino acids. Germline V gene lookup returns CDR1 SGDLS and CDR2 YYNGEE. V lost 3 bases and J lost 4, with 11 bases in between. This TCR derives from a man aged 40-49 years in good health and CMV-seropositive. The V and J genes are TRBV9 and TRBJ2-6; D is ambiguous. Sequencing was carried out using PBMCs. Here the CDR3 DNA reads TGTGCCAGCAGCGCCCAGTCTGCCGGGGCCAACGTCCTGACTTTC. It codes for CASSAQSAGANVLTF.